This is a list of T cell receptor beta chains from one sample in a study of blood T cells in healthy people across ages. MiXCR, run by TCRdb on the 5' RACE reads, gives a single entry per CDR3 protein. This repertoire shows hundreds of thousands of distinct CDR3 sequences, approximately 52% found once; its top ten account for roughly 13%. Sequenced material: blood. The receptor set was obtained from a woman older than 75 in good health. The CDR3 runs from the conserved cysteine through the conserved F or W. Each record gives: D gene, J gene, V gene, clone size, CDR3 protein, CDR3 DNA. A D gene is named only where the DNA matches it firmly. Clone size is not always given. Where it is, it says once, few, many or a class for expanded clones.

-,TRBJ2-1,TRBV5-4,many,CASSHELKSSYNEQFF,TGTGCCAGCAGCCACGAACTAAAGAGCTCCTACAATGAGCAGTTCTTC
-,TRBJ2-5,TRBV12-3/TRBV12-4,-,CTSSSGQIYNEQYF,TGTACCAGCAGTTCGGGACAAATTTACAATGAGCAGTACTTC
-,TRBJ2-5,TRBV7-2,once,CASSPHIDETQYF,TGTGCCAGCAGCCCGCACATTGACGAGACCCAGTACTTC
TRBD2,TRBJ2-7,TRBV6-1,-,CASRPGLAGGGYNEQYF,TGTGCCAGCAGGCCGGGACTAGCGGGGGGAGGGTACAATGAGCAGTACTTC
-,TRBJ2-4,TRBV7-8,many,CASSLVIGPPILAKNIQYF,TGTGCCAGCAGCTTAGTGATCGGGCCGCCGATCTTAGCCAAAAACATTCAGTACTTC
TRBD1,TRBJ1-1,TRBV6-6,-,CASRRTGADAFF,TGTGCCAGCAGGCGGACAGGGGCGGACGCTTTCTTT
-,TRBJ1-1,TRBV20-1,-,CSARDPQRGNTEAFF,TGCAGCGCTAGAGATCCTCAGCGCGGTAACACTGAAGCTTTCTTT
-,TRBJ2-7,TRBV28,once,CASSLFGNKYEQYF,TGTGCCAGCAGTTTATTTGGCAACAAGTACGAGCAGTACTTC
TRBD1,TRBJ2-3,TRBV24-1,few,CAIGLDRGLTDTQYF,TGTGCCATCGGCCTGGACAGGGGACTCACAGATACGCAGTATTTT
-,TRBJ2-5,TRBV10-3,-,CAISPRADQETQYF,TGTGCCATCAGCCCTAGAGCGGACCAAGAGACCCAGTACTTC
-,TRBJ1-1,TRBV12-3/TRBV12-4,few,CASSPRTDKAFF,TGTGCCAGCAGCCCGCGGACAGACAAAGCTTTCTTT
-,TRBJ2-3,TRBV9,-,CASSVLGVSTDTQYF,TGTGCCAGCAGCGTATTGGGGGTCTCGACAGATACGCAGTATTTT
TRBD2,TRBJ2-1,TRBV28,many,CASSLGGLGLGTEFF,TGTGCCAGCAGTTTGGGAGGGCTAGGCTTGGGTACGGAGTTCTTC
-,TRBJ1-4,TRBV29-1,few,CSVVEALYGEKLFF,TGCAGCGTTGTGGAGGCACTTTACGGTGAAAAACTGTTTTTT
TRBD2,TRBJ2-3,TRBV7-2,many,CASSFGGSADTQYF,TGTGCCAGCAGCTTCGGCGGGAGCGCAGATACGCAGTATTTT
TRBD1,TRBJ2-7,TRBV20-1,-,CSARRGQGYEQYF,TGCAGTGCTAGACGCGGACAGGGCTACGAGCAGTACTTC
-,TRBJ2-1,TRBV4-2,few,CASSQEGGAVYNEQFF,TGTGCCAGCAGCCAAGAAGGGGGGGCCGTCTACAATGAGCAGTTCTTC
TRBD2,TRBJ2-7,TRBV27,few,CASSLQRGSYEQYF,TGTGCCAGCAGTTTACAGCGGGGTTCCTACGAGCAGTACTTC
-,TRBJ2-2,TRBV12-3/TRBV12-4,-,CASRVVGTGELFF,TGTGCCAGCAGGGTCGTCGGGACCGGGGAGCTGTTTTTT
-,TRBJ1-4,TRBV7-9,-,CACAWGINEKLFF,TGTGCCTGCGCCTGGGGGATTAATGAAAAACTGTTTTTT
-,TRBJ2-3,TRBV6-1,many,CASTGGWTVASSTQYF,TGTGCCAGCACCGGAGGCTGGACAGTGGCAAGCTCTACGCAGTATTTT
-,TRBJ2-2,TRBV9,-,CASSIQVYGELFF,TGTGCCAGCAGTATTCAGGTTTACGGGGAGCTGTTTTTT
-,TRBJ2-7,TRBV5-1,few,CASSLGRGCEQYF,TGCGCCAGCAGTTTGGGCCGGGGGTGCGAGCAGTACTTC
-,TRBJ2-2,TRBV5-4,few,CASSHGAGQNTGELFF,TGTGCCAGCAGCCATGGGGCCGGACAAAACACCGGGGAGCTGTTTTTT
TRBD1,TRBJ2-3,TRBV4-1,-,CASGLTGEADTQYF,TGCGCCAGTGGATTAACAGGGGAAGCAGATACGCAGTATTTT
-,TRBJ2-1,TRBV5-1,-,CASSLLDNYNEQFF,TGCGCCAGCAGCTTATTGGACAATTACAATGAGCAGTTCTTC
-,TRBJ2-3,TRBV12-3/TRBV12-4,many,CASSLPPGTDTQYF,TGTGCCAGCAGTTTACCCCCGGGAACAGATACGCAGTATTTT
-,TRBJ2-7,TRBV5-1,-,CASSLGGGGYNEQYF,TGCGCCAGCAGCTTGGGCGGAGGAGGGTACAATGAGCAGTACTTC
-,TRBJ2-3,TRBV25-1,-,CASSEPPLWDTQYF,TGTGCCAGCAGTGAACCCCCCTTGTGGGATACGCAGTATTTT
-,TRBJ1-3,TRBV4-1,few,CASSQVFRNTIYF,TGCGCCAGCAGCCAAGTATTCAGAAACACCATATATTTT
TRBD2,TRBJ2-1,TRBV12-3/TRBV12-4,few,CASTGGRAESYNEQFF,TGTGCCAGCACGGGGGGGAGGGCCGAATCCTACAATGAGCAGTTCTTC
TRBD1,TRBJ2-7,TRBV30,few,CAWSRDSAYEQYF,TGTGCCTGGAGTCGGGACAGCGCCTACGAGCAGTACTTC
-,TRBJ2-7,TRBV11-2,few,CASSPRVGGATPYEQYF,TGTGCCAGCAGTCCGCGGGTAGGAGGGGCCACTCCCTACGAGCAGTACTTC
TRBD2,TRBJ2-7,TRBV11-2,-,CASSRLAGTYNEQYF,TGTGCCAGCAGCCGACTAGCGGGAACCTACAATGAGCAGTACTTC
-,TRBJ2-1,TRBV7-3,many,CASSFSDSSYNEQFF,TGTGCCAGCAGCTTTTCGGACAGCTCCTACAATGAGCAGTTCTTC
TRBD1,TRBJ1-1,TRBV6-1,-,CASSLGQAGWEAFF,TGTGCCAGCAGCCTGGGACAGGCTGGATGGGAGGCTTTCTTT
-,TRBJ2-6,TRBV20-1,-,CSAPTVPGANVLTF,TGCAGTGCTCCTACAGTGCCTGGGGCCAACGTCCTGACTTTC
-,TRBJ2-5,TRBV7-6,few,CASSLVLGRQETQYF,TGTGCCAGCAGCTTAGTACTAGGGCGCCAAGAGACCCAGTACTTC
-,TRBJ1-1,TRBV7-2,-,CASNHDGYTEAFF,TGTGCCAGCAACCACGACGGCTACACTGAAGCTTTCTTT
TRBD2,TRBJ2-5,TRBV12-3/TRBV12-4,few,CVSGDFLAGGQETQYF,TGTGTCAGCGGAGACTTTCTAGCGGGGGGACAAGAGACCCAGTACTTC